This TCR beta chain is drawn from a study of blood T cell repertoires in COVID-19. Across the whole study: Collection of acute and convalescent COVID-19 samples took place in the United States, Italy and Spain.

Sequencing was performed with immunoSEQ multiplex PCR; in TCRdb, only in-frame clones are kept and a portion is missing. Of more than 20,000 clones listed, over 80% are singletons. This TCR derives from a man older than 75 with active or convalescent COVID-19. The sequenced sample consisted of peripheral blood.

The CDR3 sequence: CAWTPPGGVYQYF. CDR3 coding DNA: TGTGCCTGGACCCCTCCAGGAGGGGTATACCAGTACTTC. The chain joins TRBV30 to TRBJ2-5; a weak D match, TRBD2 (6 bases). CDR1 is GTSNPN, CDR2 SVGIG, per germline (reference sequence). V was shortened by 4 bases and J by 10 bases, with 19 bases between the two germline ends. The CDR3 has 13 amino acids.